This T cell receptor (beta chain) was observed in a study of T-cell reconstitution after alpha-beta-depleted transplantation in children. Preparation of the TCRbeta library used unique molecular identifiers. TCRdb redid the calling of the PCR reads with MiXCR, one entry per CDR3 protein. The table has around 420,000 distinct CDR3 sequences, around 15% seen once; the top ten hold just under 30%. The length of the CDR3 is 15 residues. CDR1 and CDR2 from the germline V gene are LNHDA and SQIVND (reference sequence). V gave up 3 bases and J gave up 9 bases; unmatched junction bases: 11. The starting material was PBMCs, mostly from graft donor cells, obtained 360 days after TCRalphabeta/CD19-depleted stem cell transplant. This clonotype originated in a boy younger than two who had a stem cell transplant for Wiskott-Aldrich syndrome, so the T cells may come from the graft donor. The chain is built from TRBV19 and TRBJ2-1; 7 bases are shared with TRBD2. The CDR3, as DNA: TGTGCCAGTAGTATCCGGGACTATCTCAGGAGTGAGCAGTTCTTC. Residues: CASSIRDYLRSEQFF.